The entry below describes one T cell receptor beta chain. What it recognizes is unknown. This sample stems from a study of T cell responses to AZD1222 COVID-19 vaccine. Across the study: Second doses at about 4 or about 12 weeks were pooled.

Assay: immunoSEQ multiplex PCR; the TCRdb copy retains only in-frame clones and omits some. The repertoire consists of 130,000 to 150,000 clones, with 91% occurring once and the leading ten covering 4% to 6%. The CDR3 spans 12 residues. CDR1 and CDR2 (germline): SGHDT, YYEEEE. Deletions cut 4 bases from V and 6 bases from J, with 8 bases between. Study-level points and caveats: Repertoire collection took place solely once the T cell response had peaked. Baseline seropositivity characterized only six AZD1222 recipients.

This clonotype was obtained from an adult in good health. The source material was peripheral blood, sampled on day 0 of AZD1222 vaccination. V gene TRBV5-6 combines with J gene TRBJ1-3; D is unclear. CDR3 bases: TGTGCCAGCAGCGCACAGATAAACACCATATATTTT. Amino acids: CASSAQINTIYF.